This T cell receptor beta chain stems from a study of shared clonotypes between healthy human individuals. In germline, CDR1 is SSHAT, CDR2 FNYEAQ (reference sequence). This CDR3 has 14 amino acids. TCRdb's copy holds only in-frame clones and misses some; the assay was immunoSEQ multiplex PCR. Of under 2,500,000 clones in the sample, roughly 95% were seen once. Regarding this clone: Its target is not known. The junction does not match germline at one end; this may be a read error.

The study, taken as a whole, reports: An anticipated effect of sequencing depth on clonotype sharing among donors was recognized. Relative to their counterparts shared across all four donors, non-shared clonotypes exhibited diminished generation probabilities.

A CD45RA+ naive subset and a CD45RA-negative memory subset were split from CD4+ cells. The sequencing input was naive CD4+ T cells sorted from blood. The sample's subset: CD45RA+ positively selected. The genes are TRBV7-7 and TRBJ2-2, with 7 nucleotides matching TRBD1. The sequence was obtained from a young man in good health. The CDR3 spells CASSPDRHTGELFF. CDR3 bases: TGTGCTAGCAGCCCGGACAGGCACACCGGGGAGCTGTTTTTT.